The rows below give T cell receptor beta chains drawn from one sample of a study of cytomegalovirus exposure and HLA in healthy donors. TCRdb's copy holds only in-frame clones and misses some; the assay was immunoSEQ multiplex PCR. The sample holds roughly 71,000 clones, 94% seen once. Sequencing was performed on PBMCs. These receptors originate from a woman aged 18-30 years in good health and CMV-seronegative. The CDR3 runs from the conserved cysteine through the conserved F or W. The D gene is left open where the match is weak. Some rows have no size entry. The others give once, few or many, or a class for an expanded clone.

>TRBD1|16|TRBJ1-5|TRBV7-3|.
TGTGCCAGCAGCTTAGGGACAGGGTGGGGCAATCAGCCCCAGCATTTT
CASSLGTGWGNQPQHF
>.|13|TRBJ2-5|TRBV7-9|.
TGTGCCAGCAGCTTACCAGGGAAAGAGACCCAGTACTTC
CASSLPGKETQYF
>.|16|TRBJ1-1|TRBV12-5|.
TGTGCTAGTGGTTTGGTACTTACAGGGTGGATAACTGAAGCTTTCTTT
CASGLVLTGWITEAFF
>TRBD1|12|TRBJ2-7|TRBV19|.
TGCTTATGGGGGACAGCTACCTACGAGCAGTACTTC
CLWGTATYEQYF
>TRBD1|15|TRBJ1-2|TRBV10-3|.
TGTGCCATCAGGGCAGGGGGCCGTCTCGGCTATGGCTACACCTTC
CAIRAGGRLGYGYTF
>TRBD2|14|TRBJ2-3|TRBV7-2|.
TGTGCCAGCAGCAACCGGGGGGGCACAGATACGCAGTATTTT
CASSNRGGTDTQYF
>TRBD1|14|TRBJ1-2|TRBV29-1|.
TGCAGCGCCGCACGGGACAGCCACAACTATGGCTACACCTTC
CSAARDSHNYGYTF
>.|13|TRBJ1-4|TRBV6-1|.
TGTGCCAGCAGTCCAGGCTGGAATGAAAAACTGTTTTTT
CASSPGWNEKLFF
>TRBD2|15|TRBJ2-7|TRBV27|.
TGTGCCAGCAGTTTAAGGCAGCGGGGGGATTACGAGCAGTACTTC
CASSLRQRGDYEQYF
>.|14|TRBJ1-1|TRBV5-1|.
TGCGCCAGCAGCTTGGGCGGGGTGAACACTGAAGCTTTCTTT
CASSLGGVNTEAFF
>.|14|TRBJ2-7|TRBV5-1|.
TGCGCCAGCAGTCGCTTACAGCCCTCCAACGAGCAGTACTTC
CASSRLQPSNEQYF
>.|13|TRBJ1-1|TRBV5-1|.
TGCGCCAGCCGGGAGGGGATGAACACTGAAGCTTTCTTT
CASREGMNTEAFF
>.|15|TRBJ2-5|TRBV14|.
TGTGCCAGCAGCCAAGCGCACGCGAGGGGGGAGACCCAGTACTTC
CASSQAHARGETQYF
>TRBD2|16|TRBJ2-3|TRBV4-1|.
TGCGCCAGCAGCCCCGAGGTAGCGGGGGCAAGAGATACGCAGTATTTT
CASSPEVAGARDTQYF
>TRBD2|17|TRBJ2-3|TRBV5-4|.
TGTGCCAGCAGCTCGCGGACTAGCGGGGGGGCGGCAGATACGCAGTATTTT
CASSSRTSGGAADTQYF
>TRBD2|12|TRBJ2-1|TRBV5-6|.
TGTGCCAGCAGCTGGGGGAGGGGTGAGCAGTTCTTC
CASSWGRGEQFF
>.|19|TRBJ2-1|TRBV21-1|.
TGTGCCAGCAGCAAAGTGCCGAACTACAGGGGACGTGTAGGGAATGAGCAGTTCTTC
CASSKVPNYRGRVGNEQFF
>TRBD2|13|TRBJ2-5|TRBV28|.
TGTGCCAGCGTTGGGGGGGGGAGAGAGACCCAGTACTTC
CASVGGGRETQYF
>TRBD2|17|TRBJ2-7|TRBV18|.
TGTGCCAGCTCACCACCGGGGATAGCGGGGGGTTCCGGCGAGCAGTACTTC
CASSPPGIAGGSGEQYF
>TRBD1|16|TRBJ2-7|TRBV7-9|.
TGTGCCAGCAGCTTGGGGGGGACAGGGGGCCTCGGCGAGCAGTACTTC
CASSLGGTGGLGEQYF
>TRBD1|15|TRBJ1-6|TRBV27|once
TGTGCCAGCAGTTTATCAGACAGGGGGGGCTCACCCCTCCACTTT
CASSLSDRGGSPLHF
>.|14|TRBJ2-5|TRBV2|once
TGTGCCAGCACGAGCCAGGGCCTCGGAGAGACCCAGTACTTC
CASTSQGLGETQYF
>.|17|TRBJ2-7|TRBV21-1|.
TGTGCCAGCAGCGAACTAGGAAGGGGGCCGGTATCCTACGAGCAGTACTTC
CASSELGRGPVSYEQYF
>TRBD1|15|TRBJ1-1|TRBV9|.
TGTGCCAGCAGCGCCGGCGACAGGGGTAACACTGAAGCTTTCTTT
CASSAGDRGNTEAFF
>TRBD2|16|TRBJ2-7|TRBV15|.
TGTGCCACCAGCAGAACGACTAGCGGGGTAGTGGACGAGCAGTACTTC
CATSRTTSGVVDEQYF
>TRBD1|12|TRBJ1-1|TRBV7-2|.
TGTGCCAGCAGCCCTCGGGACAGGATAGCTTTCTTT
CASSPRDRIAFF
>TRBD2|16|TRBJ2-3|TRBV9|.
TGTGCCAGCAGCGTCTTTGGGGGGGTAAGCACAGATACGCAGTATTTT
CASSVFGGVSTDTQYF
>TRBD2|16|TRBJ2-1|TRBV5-1|.
TGCGCCAGCAGCTTGGAAGGGACTAGCGGGGTAGGGGAGCAGTTCTTC
CASSLEGTSGVGEQFF
>TRBD1|14|TRBJ2-3|TRBV15|.
TGTGCCACGGGACAGGGTTCCTACGGGGATACGCAGTATTTT
CATGQGSYGDTQYF
>.|14|TRBJ1-1|TRBV7-2|.
TGTGCCAGCAGCTTCCGGGACTGGAACACTGAAGCTTTCTTT
CASSFRDWNTEAFF
>TRBD1|12|TRBJ1-3|TRBV2|.
TGTGCCAGCAGTGGACAGGGAGATTCCATATATTTT
CASSGQGDSIYF
>.|15|TRBJ1-4|TRBV14|.
TGTGCCAGCAGCCAAGACCCCAGGGTTAATGAAAAACTGTTTTTT
CASSQDPRVNEKLFF
>TRBD1|16|TRBJ2-5|TRBV10-1|once
TGCGCCAGCACTAACCGGGACAGCAAGATCCAAGAGACCCAGTACTTC
CASTNRDSKIQETQYF
>.|14|TRBJ1-5|TRBV19|.
TGTGCCAGGTGGGGAGGGCTGGGGCATCAGCCCCAGCATTTT
CARWGGLGHQPQHF
>.|17|TRBJ2-2|TRBV1|.
TGCACCAGCACCCCCATTGTGTTGGGGCCCCGGATCGGGGAGCTGTTTTTT
CTSTPIVLGPRIGELFF
>.|11|TRBJ2-3|TRBV19|.
TGTGCCAGTAGCCCGGGAGATACGCAGTATTTT
CASSPGDTQYF
>.|18|TRBJ1-3|TRBV11-3|.
TGTGCCAGCAGCTCACCACGGACCACAGGGCACTCTGGAAACACCATATATTTT
CASSSPRTTGHSGNTIYF
>TRBD1|16|TRBJ2-4|TRBV4-3|.
TGCGCCAGCAGCCAAGATGGAGGGACAGGGGGCAACATTCAGTACTTC
CASSQDGGTGGNIQYF
>.|14|TRBJ1-3|TRBV27|.
TGTGCCAGCAGTTTTCACGGGACAGGAAACACCATATATTTT
CASSFHGTGNTIYF
>TRBD1|18|TRBJ1-2|TRBV6-4|.
TGTGCCAGCAGCCCCGAACCCGGGACAGGGGGCTTGTCGGCGGGCTACACCTTC
CASSPEPGTGGLSAGYTF
>.|15|TRBJ1-2|TRBV4-1|once
TGCGCCAGCAGCCAAGTAGTCAGGGAAAGATTTGGCTACACCTTC
CASSQVVRERFGYTF
>.|13|TRBJ1-2|TRBV2|.
TGTGCCAGCAGTAGGTTGGGGAGCGGTGGCTACACCTTC
CASSRLGSGGYTF
>.|14|TRBJ2-7|TRBV19|.
TGTGCCAGTAGTATTGTCGGGGTGTTGGACGAGCAGTACTTC
CASSIVGVLDEQYF
>.|18|TRBJ1-1|TRBV2|once
TGTGCCAGCAGTGAAGGTATACGGACGGGGGGGGTGAACACTGAAGCTTTCTTT
CASSEGIRTGGVNTEAFF
>.|13|TRBJ2-3|TRBV13|.
TGTGCCAGCAGCTTAAGGGGCCGTAATACGCAGTATTTT
CASSLRGRNTQYF
>TRBD2|17|TRBJ2-5|TRBV7-8|.
TGTGCCAGCAGCCCCCGGGGGGGCGGGGGTACCCAAGAGACCCAGTACTTC
CASSPRGGGGTQETQYF
>.|16|TRBJ1-2|TRBV18|.
TGTGCCAGCTCAAGAAACCCGGGACAAATCGGGTATGGCTACACCTTC
CASSRNPGQIGYGYTF
>.|14|TRBJ2-3|TRBV5-1|.
TGCGCCAGCACTGTAGCGTATAGCACAGATACGCAGTATTTT
CASTVAYSTDTQYF
>.|14|TRBJ1-1|TRBV9|.
TGTGCCAGCAGCGTTGGGGCCCTTGACACTGAAGCTTTCTTT
CASSVGALDTEAFF
>TRBD1|15|TRBJ2-2|TRBV11-3|.
TGTGCCAGCAGCCCGACAGGGACGGGAACCGGGGAGCTGTTTTTT
CASSPTGTGTGELFF
>TRBD1|16|TRBJ1-2|TRBV27|.
TGTGCCAGCAGTTCAGGCGACAGGGTCTCGGTCTATGGCTACACCTTC
CASSSGDRVSVYGYTF
>TRBD1|16|TRBJ1-2|TRBV19|.
TGTGCCAGTACAAGGGGACAGGGATACCTTAACTATGGCTACACCTTC
CASTRGQGYLNYGYTF
>.|12|TRBJ1-2|TRBV6-5|.
TGTGCCAGCAGCCAGACAGGATATGGCTACACCTTC
CASSQTGYGYTF
>TRBD2|17|TRBJ2-5|TRBV28|.
TGTGCCAGCAGCCCCCCGGGGACTAGCGGTATTCAAGAGACCCAGTACTTC
CASSPPGTSGIQETQYF
>TRBD1|15|TRBJ2-1|TRBV19|.
TGTGCCAGTAGTAATAAGGACAGGGTATTCGATGAGCAGTTCTTC
CASSNKDRVFDEQFF
>TRBD1|14|TRBJ1-6|TRBV28|.
TGTGCCAGCAGTCCGGGACAGGGGAATTCACCCCTCCACTTT
CASSPGQGNSPLHF
>.|16|TRBJ1-1|TRBV29-1|.
TGCAGCGTCTCAATTCCGGGCGGGGCTTCGGGGCTAGGAGCTTTCTTT
CSVSIPGGASGLGAFF
>TRBD1|14|TRBJ1-1|TRBV7-9|.
TGTGCCAGCAGCCTACAGGGGGCGCAGACTGAAGCTTTCTTT
CASSLQGAQTEAFF
>TRBD1|19|TRBJ2-6|TRBV19|.
TGTGCCAGTAGTATAGGTTTCGGGACAGGGGGCTCTGGGGCCAACGTCCTGACTTTC
CASSIGFGTGGSGANVLTF